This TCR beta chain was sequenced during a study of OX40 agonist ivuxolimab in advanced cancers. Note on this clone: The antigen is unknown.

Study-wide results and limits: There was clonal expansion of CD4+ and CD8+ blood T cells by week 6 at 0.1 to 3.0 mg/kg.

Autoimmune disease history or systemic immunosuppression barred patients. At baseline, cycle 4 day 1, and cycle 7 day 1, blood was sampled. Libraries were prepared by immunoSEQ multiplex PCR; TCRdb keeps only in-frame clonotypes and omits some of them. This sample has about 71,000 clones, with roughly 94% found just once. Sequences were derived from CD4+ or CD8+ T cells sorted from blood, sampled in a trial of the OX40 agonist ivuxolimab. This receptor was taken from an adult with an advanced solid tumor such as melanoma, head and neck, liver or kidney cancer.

CDR3 residues: CASSLTGGLDEQYF. The CDR3 nucleotides read TGTGCCAGCAGCTTGACAGGGGGCTTGGACGAGCAGTACTTC. This rearrangement joins TRBV13 to TRBJ2-7, with 10 bases matching TRBD1. Germline V lookup: CDR1 PRHDT, CDR2 FYEKMQ (reference sequence). V dropped 3 bases and J dropped 5; count of bases not matched to a gene: 4. The CDR3 sequence is 14 residues long.